This is a list of T cell receptor beta chains from one sample in a study of T cells after posttransplantation cyclophosphamide. The data were produced by immunoSEQ multiplex PCR, yet TCRdb's version contains in-frame clones alone and is incomplete. Here the sample spans fewer than 20,000 clones, around 95% being singletons. Sequencing used naive CD4+ T cells sorted from blood. These TCRs come from a woman between 50 and 59 years old in good health and a related stem cell transplant donor. Each CDR3 is given with its conserved first and last residue. A D gene is named only where the DNA matches it firmly. Rows may omit the clone size; those that give it use once, few, many or a size class.

D,V,J,size,CDR3,DNA
-,TRBV27,TRBJ1-2,-,CASSFPGTGYTF,TGTGCCAGCAGTTTCCCCGGGACAGGCTACACCTTC
TRBD2,TRBV29-1,TRBJ2-1,-,CSASGLAGGQNEQFF,TGCAGCGCTTCCGGACTAGCGGGAGGGCAAAATGAGCAGTTCTTC
TRBD2,TRBV5-4,TRBJ2-7,-,CASSPRTSGSSYEQYF,TGTGCCAGCAGCCCCCGGACTAGCGGGTCCTCCTACGAGCAGTACTTC
-,TRBV7-2,TRBJ2-7,-,CASSLEAHLEVQYF,TGTGCCAGCAGTTTAGAGGCCCACCTAGAGGTCCAGTACTTC
-,TRBV5-1,TRBJ1-4,once,CASSLASGIPGDEKLFF,TGCGCCAGCAGCTTGGCCTCGGGGATACCAGGAGATGAAAAACTGTTTTTT
-,TRBV7-8,TRBJ1-5,-,CASSAHRVYSNQPQHF,TGTGCCAGCAGCGCGCACAGGGTTTATAGCAATCAGCCCCAGCATTTT
TRBD2,TRBV5-5,TRBJ2-7,once,CASSSPLLAGGPTRPYEQYF,TGTGCCAGCAGCTCCCCTTTACTAGCGGGAGGGCCAACGAGACCTTACGAGCAGTACTTC
-,TRBV5-1,TRBJ1-6,-,CASSLAQNNSPLHF,TGCGCCAGCAGCTTGGCCCAGAATAATTCACCCCTCCACTTT
TRBD2,TRBV5-1,TRBJ2-3,once,CASSWASGTSTDTQYF,TGCGCCAGCAGCTGGGCTAGCGGGACTAGCACAGATACGCAGTATTTT
-,TRBV15,TRBJ1-2,-,CATSIRRTVLRDGYTF,TGTGCCACCAGCATCCGAAGGACAGTCCTTCGTGATGGCTACACCTTC
-,TRBV7-2,TRBJ1-2,-,CASSSLPRQVLSGGGYTF,TGTGCCAGCAGCTCCCTCCCTCGGCAGGTTTTGTCGGGAGGTGGCTACACCTTC
TRBD2,TRBV11-3,TRBJ2-1,-,CASSSRTSGRAGRSHNEQFF,TGTGCCAGCAGCTCCCGGACTAGCGGGAGGGCCGGGCGCTCCCACAATGAGCAGTTCTTC
-,TRBV2,TRBJ1-5,-,CASSGRGQPQHF,TGTGCCAGCAGTGGAAGAGGTCAGCCCCAGCATTTT
TRBD1,TRBV6-5,TRBJ2-7,-,CASRKPGQSSYEQYF,TGTGCCAGCAGGAAGCCGGGACAGAGCTCCTACGAGCAGTACTTC
-,TRBV28,TRBJ2-7,-,CASSPGGRSYEQYF,TGTGCCAGCAGCCCCGGCGGCAGATCCTACGAGCAGTACTTC
-,TRBV28,TRBJ1-2,-,CASSLSPAGYGYTF,TGTGCCAGCAGTTTATCCCCGGCGGGCTATGGCTACACCTTC
-,TRBV19,TRBJ1-5,-,CASTRTDNQPQHF,TGTGCCAGCACACGGACAGACAATCAGCCCCAGCATTTT
-,TRBV7-3,TRBJ1-1,-,CASSQKQGRRAEAFF,TGTGCCAGCAGCCAAAAACAGGGACGGCGCGCTGAAGCTTTCTTT
TRBD2,TRBV6-4,TRBJ2-4,-,CASSDTSGRLRGNIQYF,TGTGCCAGCAGTGACACTAGCGGGAGGCTCCGGGGAAACATTCAGTACTTC
TRBD2,TRBV7-9,TRBJ2-2,-,CASSSSWREPVRGGELFF,TGTGCCAGCAGCTCTAGTTGGCGGGAGCCCGTGAGGGGCGGGGAGCTGTTTTTT
-,TRBV28,TRBJ2-7,-,CATIRTGSGYEQYF,TGTGCCACCATCCGCACAGGGTCAGGCTACGAGCAGTACTTC
-,TRBV7-2,TRBJ2-2,-,CASSVKGEPNTGELFF,TGTGCCAGCAGCGTTAAGGGGGAGCCAAACACCGGGGAGCTGTTTTTT
TRBD1,TRBV19,TRBJ2-7,-,CASGKQGATSYEQYF,TGTGCCAGTGGGAAACAGGGGGCCACTTCCTACGAGCAGTACTTC
-,TRBV27,TRBJ1-5,-,CASSLYGGDLSLVQPQHF,TGTGCCAGCAGTTTATACGGGGGGGATTTGTCCTTGGTCCAGCCCCAGCATTTT
TRBD2,TRBV30,TRBJ2-1,-,CAQLAGNYNEQFF,TGTGCCCAATTAGCGGGTAACTACAATGAGCAGTTCTTC
-,TRBV11-2,TRBJ1-2,-,CASSFVSPTDYGYTF,TGTGCCAGCAGCTTCGTTAGCCCCACGGACTATGGCTACACCTTC
-,TRBV11-3,TRBJ2-3,once,CASSLGRGTDTQYF,TGTGCCAGCAGCTTAGGTAGGGGTACAGATACGCAGTATTTT
TRBD2,TRBV18,TRBJ2-7,once,CASSPIRASGIYEQYF,TGTGCCAGCTCACCCATCAGGGCTAGCGGGATCTACGAGCAGTACTTC
TRBD1,TRBV28,TRBJ1-2,-,CASRPSGQKYGYTF,TGTGCCAGCAGACCCTCGGGACAGAAGTATGGCTACACCTTC
-,TRBV10-3,TRBJ1-5,-,CAISESQGESNQPQHF,TGTGCCATCAGTGAGTCGCAGGGCGAAAGCAATCAGCCCCAGCATTTT
-,TRBV30,TRBJ1-1,once,CAWSPKDRRNTEAFF,TGTGCCTGGAGTCCTAAAGACAGACGGAACACTGAAGCTTTCTTT
TRBD2,TRBV11-2,TRBJ2-3,-,CASSPGRLAGGIDTQYF,TGTGCCAGCAGTCCTGGCAGACTAGCGGGAGGGATAGATACGCAGTATTTT
-,TRBV18,TRBJ1-1,-,CASSPPVQGRNTEAFF,TGTGCCAGCTCACCACCGGTGCAGGGCAGGAACACTGAAGCTTTCTTT
-,TRBV16,TRBJ1-6,once,CASSRASDSPLHF,TGTGCCAGCAGCCGTGCGAGCGATTCACCCCTCCACTTT
TRBD2,TRBV19,TRBJ2-3,-,CASRTSGSGSDTQYF,TGTGCCAGTCGGACTAGCGGGAGTGGCTCAGATACGCAGTATTTT
TRBD1,TRBV7-2,TRBJ2-1,-,CASSPNRGQGQFF,TGTGCCAGCAGCCCCAACAGGGGGCAGGGGCAGTTCTTC
-,TRBV30,TRBJ1-4,-,CAWSAPNEKLFF,TGTGCCTGGAGTGCCCCAAATGAAAAACTGTTTTTT
-,TRBV27,TRBJ1-3,-,CASSRGSTSGNTIYF,TGTGCCAGCAGTCGTGGCTCCACCTCTGGAAACACCATATATTTT
-,TRBV7-9,TRBJ2-3,once,CASSKLYGRRGDTQYF,TGTGCCAGCAGCAAGTTGTACGGGAGACGGGGAGATACGCAGTATTTT
-,TRBV6-5,TRBJ1-5,-,CASIFRAQPQHF,TGTGCCAGCATTTTCAGGGCTCAGCCCCAGCATTTT
TRBD1,TRBV7-3,TRBJ2-7,-,CASSLQQGASYEQYF,TGTGCCAGCAGCTTACAACAGGGGGCTTCCTACGAGCAGTACTTC
TRBD2,TRBV29-1,TRBJ2-3,once,CSVGETSTHTQYF,TGCAGCGTTGGTGAGACTAGCACACATACGCAGTATTTT
TRBD1,TRBV6-6,TRBJ2-3,-,CASSPRQGAVSDTQYF,TGTGCCAGCAGTCCCCGACAGGGGGCGGTCTCAGATACGCAGTATTTT
TRBD2,TRBV4-3,TRBJ2-1,once,CASSQGTAGVRGEQFF,TGCGCCAGCAGCCAAGGAACAGCGGGAGTCCGAGGAGAGCAGTTCTTC
-,TRBV28,TRBJ2-2,-,CATKPGVSTGELFF,TGTGCCACTAAGCCGGGGGTGAGCACCGGGGAGCTGTTTTTT
-,TRBV9,TRBJ1-5,-,CASSAGPEIHQPQHF,TGTGCCAGCAGCGCTGGGCCTGAGATACATCAGCCCCAGCATTTT
-,TRBV28,TRBJ1-2,-,CASNSGVEGYTF,TGTGCCAGCAATTCAGGGGTTGAAGGCTACACCTTC
-,TRBV9,TRBJ2-4,-,CAMLPQYSVRYSRAKNIQYF,TGTGCCATGTTACCGCAATACTCCGTGAGGTATTCTAGAGCCAAAAACATTCAGTACTTC
-,TRBV7-9,TRBJ1-2,-,CASSLDWTGVNYGYTF,TGTGCCAGCAGCTTAGATTGGACGGGGGTCAACTATGGCTACACCTTC
-,TRBV6-5,TRBJ2-5,-,CASSYFWSGEETQYF,TGTGCCAGCAGTTACTTCTGGTCAGGGGAGGAGACCCAGTACTTC
-,TRBV19,TRBJ2-5,-,CASSIGARVPPETQYF,TGTGCCAGTAGTATAGGAGCCCGGGTCCCCCCAGAGACCCAGTACTTC
-,TRBV7-9,TRBJ1-1,-,CASSPYPTENTEAFF,TGTGCCAGCAGCCCATACCCGACAGAGAACACTGAAGCTTTCTTT
TRBD1,TRBV5-4,TRBJ1-2,-,CASSLQGAGSGYTF,TGTGCCAGCAGCCTCCAGGGGGCGGGTAGTGGCTACACCTTC
TRBD1,TRBV28,TRBJ1-6,-,CASSPRWTGPRSSYNSPLHF,TGTGCCAGCAGTCCCCGTTGGACAGGGCCCAGGAGCTCCTATAATTCACCCCTCCACTTT
-,TRBV4-1,TRBJ2-5,-,CASSPGGARETQYF,TGCGCCAGCAGCCCTGGGGGGGCGAGAGAGACCCAGTACTTC